Below are 9 T cell receptor beta chains sequenced from a single sample in a study of T cells in localized non-small cell lung cancer. Clones were sequenced by immunoSEQ multiplex PCR, and TCRdb holds only the in-frame ones, with some missing. The table has 2,000 to 2,500 clones, 25% to 30% seen once. The sample in question was lung tumor tissue, obtained before any cancer treatment. These receptors were collected from a male donor at least 60 years old with stage III lung adenocarcinoma.

DNA of the CDR3: TGCAGCGCCACCCGGGAAGACTCGAACACTGAAGCTTTCTTT. This encodes CSATREDSNTEAFF. The chain employs TRBV29-1 and TRBJ1-1; no clear D gene. The CDR3 totals 14 residues. Germline V gene data show CDR1 as SQVTM and CDR2 as ANQGSEA. V was shortened by 7 bases and J by 1 base, with 16 bases between the two germline ends. Full variable domain (missing parts from reference TRBV29-1 and TRBJ1-1): SAVISQKPSRDICQRGTSLTIQCQVDSQVTMMFWYRQQPGQSLTLIATANQGSEATYESGFVIDKFPISRPNLTFSTLTVSNMSPEDSSIYLCSATREDSNTEAFFGQGTRLTVV.

This clone appeared a few times. The chain links TRBV6-8 to TRBJ1-1; D unresolved. Germline lookup yields CDR1 MNHGY and CDR2 SAAAGT. This CDR3 has 13 amino acids. Trimming shortened V by 5 bases and J by 1 base, and 8 bases separated the two germline ends. The CDR3 sequence: CASSVTENTEAFF. CDR3 in DNA: TGTGCCAGCAGTGTTACAGAGAACACTGAAGCTTTCTTT.

This clone came up once. The chain combines TRBV14 with TRBJ1-6; the D gene is possibly TRBD1 (6 bases). The CDR3 extends over 20 amino acids. CDR1 is SGHDN and CDR2 is FVKESK in the germline V gene. V was cut by 0 bases and J by 0 bases, with 18 bases left in between. The CDR3 DNA reads TGTGCCAGCAGCCAAGAAAGGGGGGTGACAGGAAGCTCCTATAATTCACCCCTCCACTTT. It codes for CASSQERGVTGSSYNSPLHF.

This clone is classed as large. The rearrangement joins TRBV29-1 to TRBJ1-1; D is uncertain. The CDR3 loop spans 13 amino acids. Germline V gene sequence: CDR1 SQVTM, CDR2 ANQGSEA. Trimming pared 6 bases from V and 1 base from J, leaving 12 bases between. The CDR3 protein is CSVRYGRNTEAFF. CDR3 nucleotides: TGCAGCGTCAGGTATGGGAGGAACACTGAAGCTTTCTTT.

The gene calls are TRBV29-1 and TRBJ2-3, with 9 bases that match TRBD2. This CDR3 has 17 amino acids. The V gene end was trimmed by 5 bases and the J gene end by 2 bases; junction bases not matched to a gene: 14. From germline, CDR1 is SQVTM and CDR2 ANQGSEA. As DNA, the CDR3 is TGCAGCGTTATAGCGGGTAGCGGGGGCCTTCACACAGATACGCAGTATTTT. The encoded protein is CSVIAGSGGLHTDTQYF.

The genes are TRBV5-1 and TRBJ2-3; D may be TRBD1 (6 bases). The CDR3 extends over 17 amino acids. V gave up 1 base and J gave up 0 bases, with 15 bases separating them. In germline, CDR1 is SGHRS, CDR2 YFSETQ. CDR3 bases: TGCGCCAGCAGCTTGCTCGGGACAACTTCTAGCACAGATACGCAGTATTTT. Translating it yields CASSLLGTTSSTDTQYF. Complete variable domain (other parts from reference TRBV5-1 and TRBJ2-3): KAGVTQTPRYLIKTRGQQVTLSCSPISGHRSVSWYQQTPGQGLQFLFEYFSETQRNKGNFPGRFSGRQFSNSRSEMNVSTLELGDSALYLCASSLLGTTSSTDTQYFGPGTRLTVL.

A few counts support this clone. The V and J genes are TRBV29-1 and TRBJ1-4; 9 bases line up with TRBD1. Germline V gene lookup returns CDR1 SQVTM and CDR2 ANQGSEA. This CDR3 comprises 14 residues. V was pared by 6 bases and J by 9 bases, with 11 bases of the junction left unmatched. CDR3 DNA sequence: TGCAGCGTCTCATCGGGGACAGGGTTACAAAAACTGTTTTTT. Translation: CSVSSGTGLQKLFF.

V usage is TRBV29-1 and J usage is TRBJ2-1, with no clear D. The CDR3 is 12 residues long. Per germline, CDR1 SQVTM and CDR2 ANQGSEA. V dropped 1 base and J dropped 3 bases, with 4 bases sitting between them. The CDR3 loop is CSVEGDYNEQFF. CDR3 coding DNA: TGCAGCGTTGAAGGGGACTACAATGAGCAGTTCTTC.

By proportion, this clone is medium-sized. The J gene is TRBJ1-3, the V gene TRBV6-8; TRBD1 matches at 11 bases. The V segment lost 6 bases and the J segment 0 bases; nucleotides outside the gene matches: 10. The germline CDR1 and CDR2 sequences are MNHGY and SAAAGT. This CDR3 is built from 18 residues. The CDR3 DNA reads TGTGCCAGCAGACGGACAGGGGGCGCTCCCATCTCTGGAAACACCATATATTTT. Protein sequence: CASRRTGGAPISGNTIYF.